This T cell receptor (beta chain) was identified during a study of shared clonotypes between healthy human individuals (dated by TCRdb to about 2020). Broadly, across the study: A few men and a couple of women, aged 18 to 49 years, made up the cohort. For each donor, three plates each were used for CD4 naive and CD4 memory, two plates were used for CD8 naive, and one plate was used for CD8 memory. To estimate repertoire size and how much clonotypes are shared between individuals, the study performed deep sequencing of blood TCR repertoires from a few healthy adults. To increase sequencing depth and limit assay-specific biases, TCR repertoire library preparation and sequencing were carried out by different laboratories using diverse techniques. Per donor, leukapheresis produced somewhere between about 0.9 and 10 billion PBMCs. The study at large found these results: Sampling was restricted to blood, and TCR repertoires in tissues likely differ from the TCR repertoires found in blood. Naive subsets generally had larger estimated clonotype richness than memory subsets. Incomplete sequencing was indicated by rarefaction of sorted-subset datasets, despite the large sequencing depth. The small number of donors limited the genetic and exposure-history diversity represented. Compared with non-shared clonotypes, the clonotypes found in all four sorted-subset donors had higher generation probabilities. Based on pairwise subsampling, the degree of clonotype sharing among donors was expected to be affected by sequencing depth. When several donors were compared, the shared fraction of clonotypes was around 5.1% for naive CD4, about 4% for naive CD8, 2.3% for memory CD4, and less than 0.5% for memory CD8.

As to this clone: Its antigen is unknown. It has no much larger one-base neighbor in the sample; base qualities were not kept.

Using the deep immunoSEQ assay, multiplex PCR amplified TCR CDR3 regions from genomic DNA. For each cell subset, the extracted genomic DNA was distributed evenly across all wells of several immunoSEQ 96-well plates, and each plate served as one replicate. For sorted subsets, 150 to 250 ng of genomic DNA, equivalent to roughly 30,000 T cell genomes, went into each replicate PCR. Purified libraries were measured with a Qubit 3.0 fluorometer, size-checked on a Bioanalyzer 2100, and measured again with the KAPA Library Quantification kit. A separate single-read 150-cycle Illumina NextSeq 550 flow cell was used to sequence each immunoSEQ 96-well plate. In the authors' own workflow: Because the immunoSEQ output held only junctional sequences and lacked quality scores, the filtering could not match the filtering applied to full-length reads. Sequences were annotated with PyIR, a Python wrapper for IgBLAST v1.9, and V/J genes and CDR3 were assigned using IMGT germline references. Any read was removed if the V/J assignment was weak (E-value above 1e-6), the CDR3 was missing, or the read contained stop codons, out-of-frame junctions, or ambiguous translated residues. V3J clonotypes were defined as sequences sharing an identical inferred V gene, J gene, and CDR3 amino acid sequence. Percentage overlap between repertoires was computed as shared unique clonotypes divided by the size of the smaller repertoire. Richness of each repertoire was evaluated using RTK rarefaction, the Chao1 estimator, and Recon v2.1 estimates of unobserved clonotypes. OLGA was used to compute generation probabilities for all TCRbeta clonotypes that the gDNA method yielded from a handful of donors. Entries here come from immuneACCESS through TCRdb and include only in-frame sequences with V and J called. Some clones fail to appear in such tables; in the studies checked, an unresolved V gene covers under half of the shortfall, and the cause of the remainder is unknown. V and J calls and clone size are copied from that table; D and trimming were computed from the DNA. The sample table records under 2.5 million clones; about nine tenths of these occur just once. 0.37% of the sample goes to the ten largest clones.

The germline ends are 9 bases apart after V is trimmed by 0 bases and J by 6 bases. From the cysteine through the phenylalanine, the CDR3 covers 13 amino acids. The CDR3 DNA has 39 bases and is translated from base 1. CDR1 and CDR2 are read off the germline V gene (reference sequence) as GTSNPN and SVGIG. The donors were healthy, HIV-negative adults with no recently reported acute infections or vaccinations. All donors were Caucasian adults living in Nashville, Tennessee, USA. CD4+ T cells were enriched through magnetic negative selection, after which naive cells were positively selected on CD45RA and the remaining negative fraction served as the memory subset. Blood was obtained by leukapheresis, after which PBMCs were separated by Ficoll-Histopaque density gradient centrifugation and cryopreserved in liquid nitrogen vapor phase. Analytical flow cytometry was used to check the purity and quantity of each magnetically sorted T cell population. Genomic DNA was isolated from every sorted fraction and measured by UV absorbance on a Nanodrop 2000c.

This receptor was taken from a man younger than 35 in good health. Some clones in this sample may be carry-over from other donors' samples. The sequence joins TRBV30 to TRBJ1-3, with the D gene call left open. The material sequenced was naive CD4+ T cells from PBMCs. In the paper's terms, the cell subset or site label means: CD45RA+ positively selected. In nucleotides, the sequence is TGTGCCTGGAGTGTAAGTCAGTCAAACACCATATATTTT. Protein translation: CAWSVSQSNTIYF.